This note documents a single T cell receptor (beta chain) sequence. As yet, its antigen is unknown. The data originate from a study of OX40 agonist ivuxolimab in advanced cancers. Study-level information: Patients got intravenous ivuxolimab at 0.01 to 10 mg/kg every 2 weeks.

Peripheral blood came from all dose cohorts at three timepoints. The germline V gene has CDR1 SGHVS and CDR2 FNYEAQ. This CDR3 is built from 13 residues. Trimming removed 1 base from V and 11 bases from J; junction bases left unmatched: 7. Profiled with immunoSEQ multiplex PCR; TCRdb holds only in-frame clones, not every one. The table records about 77,000 clones, 85% to 95% of them present only once. General study findings and limits: Among patients with partial responses at 0.1-3.0 mg/kg, clonal expansion was among the lowest.

The chain combines TRBV7-6 with TRBJ1-1; 7 bases align to TRBD1. Sequencing was performed on CD4+ or CD8+ T cells sorted from blood, taken in a trial of the OX40 agonist ivuxolimab. This sequence was found in an adult with an advanced solid tumor such as melanoma, head and neck, liver or kidney cancer. The CDR3 nucleotides read TGTGCCAGCAGCTTAGGAGGGGGCGGGGAGGCTTTCTTT. This translates into CASSLGGGGEAFF. Together with reference TRBV7-6 and TRBJ1-1, the CDR3 gives the full variable domain: GAGVSQSPRYKVTKRGQDVALRCDPISGHVSLYWYRQALGQGPEFLTYFNYEAQQDKSGLPNDRFSAERPEGSISTLTIQRTEQRDSAMYRCASSLGGGGEAFFGQGTRLTVV.